This TCR beta chain stems from a study of T cell repertoires in cytomegalovirus infection. Turning to the study itself: CMV epitopes used comprised recently identified HLA-C-restricted ones and well-studied HLA-B-restricted ones. Public TCR beta signature analysis indicated the presence of both CMV infection and matching HLA type. Study-wide findings and caveats: The cumulative frequency of public TCR beta families identified carriers of CMV plus the relevant HLA.

With regard to this clonotype: The antigen remains undetermined.

Using its own MiXCR run on the reads, TCRdb lists one record per CDR3 protein. The sample holds about 920,000 distinct CDR3 sequences; approximately 30% are singletons and the top ten take roughly 13%. The sample here was cultured CD8+ T cells from PBMCs, taken from culture after CMV antigen stimulation. This TCR came from a human donor in good health (CMV status not recorded). Some clones in this sample may be carry-over from other donors' samples.

DNA of the CDR3: TGTGCCAGTAGTAATCCATTGACTGAAGCTTTCTTT. Translation gives CASSNPLTEAFF. The chain couples TRBV19 to TRBJ1-1; D is uncertain. The germline V gene encodes CDR1 LNHDA and CDR2 SQIVND (reference sequence). Trimming cost V 4 bases and J 5 bases, with 8 bases left between them. The CDR3 is made up of 12 amino acids.